This TCR beta chain comes out of a study of cytomegalovirus exposure and HLA in healthy donors. The PCR was carried out with 60 Vbeta primers and 13 Jbeta primers. Data came from immunoSEQ multiplex PCR; TCRdb stores just in-frame clones and leaves some out. Counted here are 150,000 or so clones, around 79% occurring once; the ten biggest clones make up roughly 3.1%. About this clone itself: The antigen remains undetermined.

The study's findings and limits: The study carried out a later analysis of TCR beta sequences. It associated 15,000 to 20,000 of them with specific HLA alleles at a false discovery rate of 0.05. Reportedly, fewer N-insertions than the approximately 610-donor mean appeared in an Asian-associated ancestry cluster in a later analysis.

Sequenced material: PBMCs. The sequence derives from a man aged 40-50 years in good health and CMV-seropositive.

The CDR3 DNA reads TGTGCCAGCAGCTTAGGCGGGACAGGGACCTATGGCTACACCTTC. Amino acids: CASSLGGTGTYGYTF. The chain is built from TRBV7-6 and TRBJ1-2; 9 bases agree with TRBD1. CDR3 length: 15 amino acids. Germline V gene data show CDR1 as SGHVS and CDR2 as FNYEAQ. V lost 1 base to trimming and J lost 4 bases; unmatched junction nucleotides: 4.